One and the same sample provided the 9 T cell receptor beta chains below, sequenced in a study of human T cells and chemical hapten exposure. MiXCR, applied by TCRdb to the RACE reads, yields one record per CDR3 protein. The data show roughly 380,000 distinct CDR3 sequences, nearly 6.5% seen once. As for time point: patch test 2, 6 weeks after DPC sensitization. The treatment: therapeutic diphenylcyclopropenone sensitization with weekly scalp DPC. Sequenced material: whole blood, taken in connection with sensitization to the hapten diphenylcyclopropenone (DPC). The receptor source for this set is a woman between 18 and 29 years old with alopecia areata. Some clones in this sample may be carry-over from other donors' samples.

This clonotype was recorded at least ten times. The V and J genes are TRBV10-2 and TRBJ1-5; a weak D match, TRBD1 (6 bases). This CDR3 comprises 16 residues. CDR1 is WSHSY, CDR2 SAAADI, per germline. V lost 3 bases to trimming and J lost 0 bases, with 12 bases between them. The CDR3: CASSDSDSYSNQPQHF. In nucleotides, the CDR3 is TGCGCCAGCAGTGATTCGGACAGTTATAGCAATCAGCCCCAGCATTTT.

This clonotype occurred many times. The chain has TRBV20-1 and TRBJ2-3, with 7 bases that match TRBD1. In germline, CDR1 is DFQATT, CDR2 SNEGSKA (reference sequence). CDR3 length: 13 amino acids. V was pared by 5 bases and J by 0 bases, with 2 bases of the junction left unmatched. The CDR3 DNA sequence: TGCAGTGCTTCGACAGGGAGCACAGATACGCAGTATTTT. As protein: CSASTGSTDTQYF.

This clonotype turned up a few times. The gene calls are TRBV27 and TRBJ2-5, with D hard to call. Deletions cut 3 bases from V and 2 bases from J, with 13 bases between. Germline V CDR1 and CDR2: MNHEY, SMNVEV (reference sequence). This CDR3 is built from 15 residues. In nucleotides, the CDR3 is TGTGCCAGCAGTTTCTATGCGCAGGATCAAGAGACCCAGTACTTC. The encoded protein is CASSFYAQDQETQYF.

The rearrangement joins TRBV7-3 to TRBJ1-1; D is perhaps TRBD1 (5 bases). V lost 1 base, J lost 4 bases, and 10 bases lay in between. CDR3 length: 14 amino acids. Germline loops: CDR1 SGHTA, CDR2 FQGTGA. This CDR3 is CASSLIAGTTEAFF. CDR3 bases: TGTGCCAGCAGCTTAATTGCCGGGACCACTGAAGCTTTCTTT.

This clonotype was counted many times. The chain is built from TRBV7-2 and TRBJ1-1; D gene uncertain. Trimming left V 5 bases short and J 1 base short, with 14 bases between. This CDR3 is built from 15 residues. Germline V lookup: CDR1 SGHTA, CDR2 FQGNSA. For the CDR3, the DNA is TGTGCCAGCAGCCCAGGTCCAGACTCGAACACTGAAGCTTTCTTT. As protein: CASSPGPDSNTEAFF.

This clonotype was seen repeatedly, ten times or more. DNA of the CDR3: TGCAGCGTAGGGGATTGGGGTGAAAAACTGTTTTTT. Protein product: CSVGDWGEKLFF. The chain couples TRBV29-1 to TRBJ1-4; perhaps TRBD1 as D (5 bases). Per germline, CDR1 SQVTM and CDR2 ANQGSEA. Between the trimmed V and J ends, which lost 6 bases and 7 bases, there was a span of 12 bases. This CDR3 has 12 amino acids.

This clonotype appeared a few times. The chain couples TRBV6-5 to TRBJ2-4; D remains unclear. CDR1 and CDR2 (germline): MNHEY, SVGAGI. The CDR3 spans 16 residues. The ends were cut back, 0 bases at V and 2 bases at J, with 11 bases in the middle. CDR3 sequence: CASSYSYSNSKNIQYF. Here the CDR3 DNA reads TGTGCCAGCAGTTACTCATACAGCAACTCCAAAAACATTCAGTACTTC.

The rearrangement uses TRBV28 and TRBJ2-3; D is undetermined. The CDR3 has 15 residues. From germline, CDR1 is MDHEN and CDR2 SYDVKM. V was cut by 6 bases and J by 1 base, with 14 bases left in between. The CDR3 protein is CASSTWRRGTDTQYF. As DNA, the CDR3 is TGTGCCAGCAGCACCTGGAGACGGGGCACAGATACGCAGTATTTT. Looking up the rest from reference TRBV28 and TRBJ2-3 gives the full variable domain: DVKVTQSSRYLVKRTGEKVFLECVQDMDHENMFWYRQDPGLGLRLIYFSYDVKMKEKGDIPEGYSVSREKKERFSLILESASTNQTSMYLCASSTWRRGTDTQYFGPGTRLTVL.

The rearrangement joins TRBV5-1 to TRBJ1-5; D call uncertain. The germline V gene encodes CDR1 SGHRS and CDR2 YFSETQ. V was shortened by 2 bases and J by 0 bases, with 9 bases between the two germline ends. CDR3 size: 15 residues. The CDR3 nucleotides read TGCGCCAGCAGCTTCTCTGGGCATAGCAATCAGCCCCAGCATTTT. Residues: CASSFSGHSNQPQHF.